This note documents a single T cell receptor (beta chain) sequence. This CDR3 region has 15 residues. From germline, CDR1 is SGDLS and CDR2 YYNGEE. Trimming cost V 0 bases and J 1 base, with 9 bases left between them. This entry comes from a study of blood T cell repertoires in COVID-19. Study-wide context: T cells, B-cell-depleted T cells, or PBMCs provided the cDNA or gDNA that served as material.

Assay: immunoSEQ multiplex PCR; the TCRdb copy retains only in-frame clones and omits some. The sample records about 150,000 clones, 76% being singletons. Sequencing was done on a sample of peripheral blood. The sequence came from a woman aged 80 or older with acute or convalescent COVID-19. The chain combines TRBV9 with TRBJ2-3; D unresolved. The CDR3 protein is CASSVGLSGTDTQYF. In DNA, the CDR3 is TGTGCCAGCAGCGTAGGTTTAAGCGGCACAGATACGCAGTATTTT.